This passage covers 20 T cell receptor beta chains from one sample sequenced in a study of blood T cell repertoires in COVID-19. Sequencing was performed with immunoSEQ multiplex PCR; in TCRdb, only in-frame clones are kept and a portion is missing. The profile shows 130,000 to 150,000 clones, around 84% of them singletons. Input material: peripheral blood. These receptors all come from a human donor in a cohort sampled during active COVID-19.

The chain couples TRBV28 to TRBJ2-1; 11 bases agree with TRBD2. From germline, CDR1 is MDHEN and CDR2 SYDVKM. This CDR3 contains 14 residues. V lost 8 bases and J lost 2; bases outside the gene matches: 2. This CDR3 is CASGSGGAYNEQFF. The CDR3 nucleotides are TGTGCCAGCGGTAGCGGGGGGGCCTACAATGAGCAGTTCTTC.

In this sample, this clone turned up a few times. The chain is built from TRBV9 and TRBJ2-1, with 15 bases identical to TRBD2. V dropped 3 bases and J dropped 1; count of bases not matched to a gene: 8. The germline gives CDR1 SGDLS, CDR2 YYNGEE. The CDR3 is 19 residues long. The chain's CDR3 is CASSERGLAGGSSYNEQFF. CDR3 DNA: TGTGCCAGCAGCGAGAGGGGACTAGCGGGGGGCAGTTCCTACAATGAGCAGTTCTTC.

The V and J genes are TRBV5-1 and TRBJ2-1, with D tentatively TRBD1 (6 bases). This CDR3 has 18 amino acids. In germline, CDR1 is SGHRS, CDR2 YFSETQ. V lost 0 bases to trimming and J lost 0 bases, with 16 bases between them. The CDR3 bases are TGCGCCAGCAGCTTGGTGACCCTGCGGACAGTCTCCTACAATGAGCAGTTCTTC. It translates to CASSLVTLRTVSYNEQFF.

The chain employs TRBV10-1 and TRBJ2-2, with D hard to call. CDR1 and CDR2 from the germline V gene are WNHNN and SYGVQD (reference sequence). Trimming cost V 4 bases and J 4 bases, with 4 bases left between them. The CDR3 spans 12 residues. The DNA for the CDR3 is TGCGCCAGCAGTGGGAGCACCGGGGAGCTGTTTTTT. It encodes CASSGSTGELFF.

The CDR3 loop is CASRSGTGTGNTIYF. The CDR3 DNA sequence: TGTGCCAGCAGATCCGGGACAGGGACTGGAAACACCATATATTTT. The chain combines TRBV6-5 with TRBJ1-3, with 9 bases identical to TRBD1. The germline CDR1 and CDR2 sequences are MNHEY and SVGAGI. V lost 6 bases to trimming and J lost 2 bases; unmatched junction nucleotides: 5. This CDR3 comprises 15 residues.

The chain has TRBV6-5 and TRBJ1-1; a possible D gene is TRBD1 (5 bases). This CDR3 spans 14 amino acids. V shed 6 bases and J shed 6 bases, with 17 bases lying between them. The germline gives CDR1 MNHEY, CDR2 SVGAGI. DNA of the CDR3: TGTGCCAGCAGCTTACGTGGGGGGTATGCTGAAGCTTTCTTT. It specifies CASSLRGGYAEAFF.

The rearrangement uses TRBV6-5 and TRBJ2-2; TRBD1 agrees at 8 bases. With V trimmed by 5 bases and J by 7 bases, 6 bases remained unmatched. Germline V gives CDR1 MNHEY, CDR2 SVGAGI. The CDR3 sequence is 14 residues long. DNA of the CDR3: TGTGCCAGCAGTCCAAACAGGGGGATCGGGGAGCTGTTTTTT. This codes for CASSPNRGIGELFF.

The chain carries TRBV4-2 and TRBJ2-2, with 8 bases aligning to TRBD2. The V and J ends lost 0 bases and 1 base, in that order; junction bases with no gene match: 10. Germline V lookup: CDR1 LGHNA, CDR2 YNFKEQ. The CDR3 runs 19 residues. The CDR3: CASSQDRGSSGGNTGELFF. The CDR3 DNA is TGTGCCAGCAGCCAAGATAGGGGTTCAAGCGGGGGGAACACCGGGGAGCTGTTTTTT.

The chain employs TRBV19 and TRBJ1-1, with D possibly matching TRBD1 (5 bases). This CDR3 region has 15 residues. V was pared by 0 bases and J by 1 base, with 9 bases between. Germline assignment: CDR1 LNHDA and CDR2 SQIVND (reference sequence). The CDR3 DNA sequence: TGTGCCAGTAGTATAGATCCCCAGGGGAACACTGAAGCTTTCTTT. Translation: CASSIDPQGNTEAFF.

This clone has only one observation. The V call is TRBV19, the J call TRBJ2-3; a possible D gene is TRBD1 (6 bases). Germline CDR1 and CDR2: LNHDA and SQIVND (reference sequence). The V end was cut by 6 bases, the J end by 8 bases, with 15 bases between. The CDR3 contains 13 residues. DNA of the CDR3: TGTGCCAGTAGCCCGAGGGGGTTGGGTACGCAGTATTTT. Translated, it gives CASSPRGLGTQYF.

This clone was found a few times. The chain carries TRBV2 and TRBJ1-5, with TRBD1 matching 8 bases. The germline gives CDR1 SNHLY, CDR2 FYNNEI. CDR3 size: 15 residues. Losses at the gene ends were 7 bases for V and 3 bases for J; bases not matched to a gene: 8. The CDR3 loop is CASNQQGAPNQPQHF. The CDR3 coding sequence is TGTGCCAGCAATCAGCAGGGGGCTCCCAATCAGCCCCAGCATTTT. Full variable domain (outside the CDR3, taken from reference TRBV2 and TRBJ1-5): EPEVTQTPSHQVTQMGQEVILRCVPISNHLYFYWYRQILGQKVEFLVSFYNNEISEKSEIFDDQFSVERPDGSNFTLKIRSTKLEDSAMYFCASNQQGAPNQPQHFGDGTRLSIL.

CDR3 loop: CASSDRGNNQPQHF. CDR3 DNA: TGTGCCAGCAGTGACAGGGGCAACAATCAGCCCCAGCATTTT. This rearrangement joins TRBV27 to TRBJ1-5, with 8 bases lining up with TRBD1. CDR1 and CDR2 from the germline V gene are MNHEY and SMNVEV (reference sequence). With 5 bases clipped from V and 3 bases from J, the junction kept 3 bases outside the gene matches. CDR3 length equals 14 residues.

This clone was counted between two and nine times. This chain joins TRBV30 and TRBJ1-4, with D possibly being TRBD1 (6 bases). Trimming took 0 bases from V and 8 from J, leaving 13 bases between them. Germline CDR1 reads GTSNPN; CDR2 reads SVGIG (reference sequence). The CDR3 loop spans 14 amino acids. The CDR3 here is CAWSVAGAGEKLFF. DNA for the CDR3: TGTGCCTGGAGTGTAGCGGGGGCAGGGGAAAAACTGTTTTTT.

The chain recombines TRBV4-2 with TRBJ1-1; 9 positions match TRBD1. This CDR3 is built from 18 residues. With V trimmed by 2 bases and J by 6 bases, 16 bases remained unmatched. The V gene's germline CDR1 is LGHNA and CDR2 YNFKEQ. The CDR3 coding sequence is TGTGCCAGCAGCCAAATCCCAGCCAGGACAGGGGAGGGACCTGAAGCTTTCTTT. Encoded protein: CASSQIPARTGEGPEAFF.

V and J are TRBV10-3 and TRBJ2-3, with 11 bases matching TRBD2. V lost 0 bases and J lost 0; bases outside the gene matches: 2. This CDR3 contains 17 residues. Germline V gene data show CDR1 as ENHRY and CDR2 as SYGVKD. CDR3 region: CAISESRTSGSTDTQYF. The CDR3 DNA sequence: TGTGCCATCAGTGAGTCGAGGACTAGCGGGAGCACAGATACGCAGTATTTT.

This clone was detected a few times. The CDR3 loop is CASSLGQVGYTF. The CDR3 DNA sequence: TGTGCCAGCAGTCTTGGACAGGTTGGCTACACCTTC. The chain carries TRBV12-3 or TRBV12-4 and TRBJ1-2, with TRBD1 identical over 7 bases. V trimming: 5 bases; J trimming: 7 bases; junction bases outside the gene matches: 4. The CDR3 spans 12 residues.

V gene TRBV9 combines with J gene TRBJ1-3; D not resolved. Trimming removed 5 bases at V and 2 bases at J, with 17 bases between. The CDR3 runs to 16 residues. Germline V lookup: CDR1 SGDLS, CDR2 YYNGEE. The CDR3 nucleotides are TGTGCCAGCAGTGATGACCCGGAGGAACCTGGAAACACCATATATTTT. Its translation is CASSDDPEEPGNTIYF. The full variable domain, completed using reference TRBV9 and TRBJ1-3, is DSGVTQTPKHLITATGQRVTLRCSPRSGDLSVYWYQQSLDQGLQFLIQYYNGEERAKGNILERFSAQQFPDLHSELNLSSLELGDSALYFCASSDDPEEPGNTIYFGEGSWLTVV.

J is TRBJ2-7 and V is TRBV2; maybe TRBD1 (6 bases). The V and J ends lost 8 bases and 2 bases respectively, with 13 bases between them. The CDR3 spans 13 residues. Germline V gene lookup returns CDR1 SNHLY and CDR2 FYNNEI. The CDR3 DNA reads TGTGCCAGCGCAGGGGTTGCACCCTACGAGCAGTACTTC. Amino acid sequence: CASAGVAPYEQYF.

This clone has just one count. The chain uses TRBV6-5 and TRBJ2-7, with D tentatively TRBD2 (5 bases). The V end lost 5 bases, the J end lost 5 bases, and 13 bases lay between the germline ends. Germline CDR1 and CDR2: MNHEY and SVGAGI. The CDR3 runs to 13 residues. CDR3 coding DNA: TGTGCCAGCAGTCCATCTCCGCGGGACGAGCAGTACTTC. Translated, it gives CASSPSPRDEQYF.

This chain links TRBV5-1 with TRBJ1-2; D is uncertain. The CDR3 contains 13 residues. Germline CDR1 is SGHRS and CDR2 is YFSETQ. The V gene lost 0 bases and the J gene lost 2 bases, with 5 bases spanning the gap. CDR3: CASSLAINYGYTF. CDR3 sequence (DNA): TGCGCCAGCAGCTTGGCCATCAACTATGGCTACACCTTC.